This T cell receptor beta chain was obtained from a study of blood T cell repertoires in COVID-19. Turning to the study itself: The origin of the acute and convalescent COVID-19 samples was the United States, Italy and Spain. T cells, B-cell-depleted T cells, or PBMCs supplied cDNA or gDNA.

Trimming removed 5 bases at V and 8 bases at J, with 6 bases between. The CDR3 contains 11 residues. CDR1 and CDR2 from the germline V gene are LNHDA and SQIVND (reference sequence). This clone was detected only a few times. In the original analysis: Estimation of nucleated cell counts was performed using reference gene primer amplification. TCRdb's table, derived via immunoSEQ multiplex PCR, lists solely in-frame clones and lacks some. The DNA gave D and trimming, while V, J and clone size come from that table. Here the sample spans under 250,000 clones, about 78% being singletons. The chain couples TRBV19 to TRBJ1-4; D gene ambiguous. What was sequenced was peripheral blood. The receptor was derived from a woman aged 70-85 years with acute or convalescent COVID-19. The CDR3 loop is CASSRWEKLFF. In DNA, the CDR3 is TGTGCCAGTAGTCGGTGGGAAAAACTGTTTTTT.